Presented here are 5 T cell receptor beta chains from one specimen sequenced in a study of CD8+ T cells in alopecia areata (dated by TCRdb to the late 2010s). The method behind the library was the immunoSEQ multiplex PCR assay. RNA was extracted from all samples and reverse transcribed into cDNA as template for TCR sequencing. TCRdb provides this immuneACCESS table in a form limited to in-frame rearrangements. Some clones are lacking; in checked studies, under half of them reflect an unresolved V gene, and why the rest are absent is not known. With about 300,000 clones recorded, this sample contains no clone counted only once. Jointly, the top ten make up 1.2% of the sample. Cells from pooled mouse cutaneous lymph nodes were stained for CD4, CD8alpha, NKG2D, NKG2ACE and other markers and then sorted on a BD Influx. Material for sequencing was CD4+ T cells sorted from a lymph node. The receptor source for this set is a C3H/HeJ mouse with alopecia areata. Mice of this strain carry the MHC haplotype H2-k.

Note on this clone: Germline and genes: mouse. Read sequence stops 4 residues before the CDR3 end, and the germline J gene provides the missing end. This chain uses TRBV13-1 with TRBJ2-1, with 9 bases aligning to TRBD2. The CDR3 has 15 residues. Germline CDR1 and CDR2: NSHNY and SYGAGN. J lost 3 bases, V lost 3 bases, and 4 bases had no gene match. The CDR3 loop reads CASSGGLGIYAEQFF. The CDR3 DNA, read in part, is TGTGCCAGCAGTGGTGGACTGGGGATCTATGCT.

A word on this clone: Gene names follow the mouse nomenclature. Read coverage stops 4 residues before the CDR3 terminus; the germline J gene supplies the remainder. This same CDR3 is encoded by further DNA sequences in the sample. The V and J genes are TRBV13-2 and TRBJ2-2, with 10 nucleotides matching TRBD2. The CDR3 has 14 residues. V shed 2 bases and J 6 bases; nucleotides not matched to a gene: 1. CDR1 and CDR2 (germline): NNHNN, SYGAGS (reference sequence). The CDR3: CASGDWGGPGQLYF. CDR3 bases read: TGTGCCAGCGGTGACTGGGGGGGCCCCGGG.

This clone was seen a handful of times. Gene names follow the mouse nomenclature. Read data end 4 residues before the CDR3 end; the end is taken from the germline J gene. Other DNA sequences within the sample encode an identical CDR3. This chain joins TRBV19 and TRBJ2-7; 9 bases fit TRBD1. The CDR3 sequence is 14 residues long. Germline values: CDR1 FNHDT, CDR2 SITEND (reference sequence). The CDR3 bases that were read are TGTGCCAGCAGCCCGGGACAGGGACGGGAT. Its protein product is CASSPGQGRD. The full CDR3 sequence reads CASSPGQGRDEQYF.

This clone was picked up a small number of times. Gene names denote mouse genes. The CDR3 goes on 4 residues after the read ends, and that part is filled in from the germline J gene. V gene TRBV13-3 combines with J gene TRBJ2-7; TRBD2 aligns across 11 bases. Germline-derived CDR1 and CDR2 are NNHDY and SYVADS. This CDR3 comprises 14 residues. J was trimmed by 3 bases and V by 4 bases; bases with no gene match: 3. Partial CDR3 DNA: TGTGCCAGCAGTCGACTGGGGGGGGACTAT. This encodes CASSRLGGDY. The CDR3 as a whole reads CASSRLGGDYEQYF.

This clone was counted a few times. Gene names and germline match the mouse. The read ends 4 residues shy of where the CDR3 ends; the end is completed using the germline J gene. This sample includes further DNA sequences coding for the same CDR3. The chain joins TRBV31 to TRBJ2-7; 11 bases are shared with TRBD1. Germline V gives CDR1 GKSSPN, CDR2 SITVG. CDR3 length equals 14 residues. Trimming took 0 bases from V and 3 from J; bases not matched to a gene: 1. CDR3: CAWSLGTGGYEQYF. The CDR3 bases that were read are TGTGCCTGGAGTCTGGGGACAGGGGGCTAT.